A single T cell receptor beta chain is shown here with its context. The antigen is undetermined. The table came from immunoSEQ multiplex PCR; TCRdb's copy has only in-frame clones and leaves some out. The repertoire includes 26,000 or so clones, more than 85% of them detected once, and more than 13% sits in the top ten. This sample was included in a study of T cells in localized non-small cell lung cancer. V was shortened by 2 bases and J by 10 bases, with 15 bases between the two germline ends. The CDR3 runs 15 residues. The V gene's germline CDR1 is MNHNS and CDR2 SASEGT. Study-level findings and limits: Tumor showed lower T cell clonality than uninvolved adjacent lung, where it was highest. Researchers found a median approximately 55 of the top 100 tumor clones in adjacent lung. Heterogeneity remains possible, as sequencing covered one tumor region only. Density of T cells in blood, when higher, went with longer overall survival.

This specimen consisted of peripheral blood, obtained before any cancer treatment. V usage is TRBV6-1 and J usage is TRBJ1-6; weak D call: TRBD1 (5 bases). The origin of this receptor is a female donor over 55 with stage II squamous cell lung carcinoma. The CDR3 coding sequence is TGTGCCAGCAGTGAATTGGGAGGGGTCGGGTCACCCCTCCACTTT. This encodes CASSELGGVGSPLHF.